This TCR beta chain derives from a study of CXCR3-negative and CXCR3-positive naive CD8 T cells. Overall study findings and caveats: Higher TRB CDR3 hydrophobicity marked CXCR3-positive naive cells relative to CXCR3-negative naive cells. Diversity was high in both naive subsets and much lower in memory cells.

TRB cDNA libraries were made by UMI-labeled 5' RACE. TCRdb reprocessed the 5' RACE reads; each CDR3 protein has one entry and no DNA is given. The sample has fewer than 65,000 distinct CDR3 sequences; the top ten hold 4.8%. Concerning this clonotype: Its antigen remains unidentified.

The germline V gene encodes CDR1 SEHNR and CDR2 FQNEAQ (reference sequence). This CDR3 is 12 amino acids long. The chain combines TRBV7-9 with TRBJ1-2. This TCR was sampled from a human donor in good health. Some clones in this sample may be carry-over from other donors' samples. The specimen was naive CXCR3+ CD8+ T cells from blood. As for subset: CD45RO-CCR7+CD27+CD95- naive CD8+ T cells expressing CXCR3 (TNR3+). This CDR3 reads CASSLGGRFYTF.